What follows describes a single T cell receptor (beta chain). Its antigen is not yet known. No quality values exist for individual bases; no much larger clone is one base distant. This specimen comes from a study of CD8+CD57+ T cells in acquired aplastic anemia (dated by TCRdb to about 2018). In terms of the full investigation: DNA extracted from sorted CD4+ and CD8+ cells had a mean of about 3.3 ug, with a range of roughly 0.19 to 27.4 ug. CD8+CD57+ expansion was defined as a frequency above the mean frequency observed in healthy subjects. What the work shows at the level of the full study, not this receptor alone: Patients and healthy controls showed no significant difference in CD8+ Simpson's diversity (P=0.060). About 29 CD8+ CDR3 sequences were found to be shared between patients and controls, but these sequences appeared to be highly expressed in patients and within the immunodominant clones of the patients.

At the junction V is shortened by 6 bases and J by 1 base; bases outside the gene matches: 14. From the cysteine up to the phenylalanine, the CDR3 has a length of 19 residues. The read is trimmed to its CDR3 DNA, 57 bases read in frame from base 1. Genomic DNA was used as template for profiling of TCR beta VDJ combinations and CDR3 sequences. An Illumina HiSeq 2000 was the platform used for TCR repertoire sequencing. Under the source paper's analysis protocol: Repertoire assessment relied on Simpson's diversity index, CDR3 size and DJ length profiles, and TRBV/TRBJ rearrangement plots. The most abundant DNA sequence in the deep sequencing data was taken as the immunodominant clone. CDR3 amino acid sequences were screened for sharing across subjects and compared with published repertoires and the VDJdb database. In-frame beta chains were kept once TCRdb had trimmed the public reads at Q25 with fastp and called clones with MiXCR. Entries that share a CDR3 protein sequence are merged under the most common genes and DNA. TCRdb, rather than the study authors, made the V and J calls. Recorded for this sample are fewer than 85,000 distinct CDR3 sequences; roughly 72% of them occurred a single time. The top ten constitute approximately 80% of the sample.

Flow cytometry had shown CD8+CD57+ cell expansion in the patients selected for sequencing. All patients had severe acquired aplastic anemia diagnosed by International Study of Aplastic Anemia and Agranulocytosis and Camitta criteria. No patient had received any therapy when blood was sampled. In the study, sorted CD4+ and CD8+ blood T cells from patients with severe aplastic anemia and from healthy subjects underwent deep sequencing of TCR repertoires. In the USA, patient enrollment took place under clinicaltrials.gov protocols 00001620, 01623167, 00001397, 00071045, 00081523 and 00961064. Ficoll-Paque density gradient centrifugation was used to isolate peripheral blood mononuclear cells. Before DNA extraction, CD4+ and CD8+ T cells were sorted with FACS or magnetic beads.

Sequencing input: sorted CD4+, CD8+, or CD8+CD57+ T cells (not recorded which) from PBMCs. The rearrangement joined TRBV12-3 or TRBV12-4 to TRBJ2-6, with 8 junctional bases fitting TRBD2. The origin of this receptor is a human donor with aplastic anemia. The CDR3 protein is CASSTPAGTRESGANVLTF. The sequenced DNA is TGTGCCAGCAGCACACCCGCCGGGACTAGAGAGTCTGGGGCCAACGTCCTGACTTTC.